This TCR beta chain comes out of a study of blood T cell repertoires in COVID-19. Whole-study context: Collection of acute and convalescent COVID-19 samples took place in the United States, Italy and Spain. PBMCs, B-cell-depleted T cells, or T cells provided the cDNA or gDNA that made up the material.

Trimming pared 2 bases from V and 0 bases from J, leaving 6 bases between. The length of the CDR3 is 13 residues. From germline, CDR1 is SGDLS and CDR2 YYNGEE. Methods used by the authors: Scientists estimated how many nucleated cells there were by amplifying reference gene primers. The protocol was immunoSEQ multiplex PCR, while the TCRdb copy is restricted to in-frame clones and leaves out a portion. The DNA was the basis for D and trimming; V, J and clone size are from that table. The table shows around 160,000 clones, with around 84% occurring only once. This sequence was found in a human donor in a cohort sampled during active COVID-19. What was sequenced was peripheral blood. The chain couples TRBV9 to TRBJ2-7; D not certain. CDR3 bases: TGTGCCAGCAGCGTTGGCAGCTCCTACGAGCAGTACTTC. Amino acids: CASSVGSSYEQYF.